Below are 29 T cell receptor beta chains sequenced from a single sample in a study of identical twins. MiXCR, applied by TCRdb to the 5' RACE reads, yields one record per CDR3 protein. This table has 1.5 million to 2 million distinct CDR3 sequences, roughly 35% appearing once. The sequenced material came from cord blood. Source of these receptors: a newborn girl in good health.

A few counts support this clonotype. The chain couples TRBV20-1 to TRBJ1-2; 7 nucleotides match TRBD1. V was clipped by 6 bases and J by 1 base; unmatched bases: 5. The CDR3 totals 13 residues. Germline assignment: CDR1 DFQATT and CDR2 SNEGSKA (reference sequence). CDR3 nucleotide sequence: TGCAGTGCCTGGGACAGCATTAACTATGGCTACACCTTC. Its translation is CSAWDSINYGYTF.

This clonotype was counted a few times. This chain joins TRBV28 and TRBJ1-1, with unresolved D. The CDR3 contains 13 residues. V lost 3 bases, J lost 1 base, and 6 bases lay in between. Germline CDR1 reads MDHEN; CDR2 reads SYDVKM. The CDR3 coding sequence is TGTGCCAGCAGTTTCACACCGAACACTGAAGCTTTCTTT. Its translation: CASSFTPNTEAFF.

The CDR3: CASSVPLLAGVKDTQYF. The CDR3, as DNA: TGTGCCAGCAGTGTCCCACTCCTAGCGGGAGTGAAAGATACGCAGTATTTT. The chain links TRBV2 to TRBJ2-3; 10 bases match TRBD2. Germline values: CDR1 SNHLY, CDR2 FYNNEI. The CDR3 sequence is 17 residues long. V lost 4 bases, J lost 5 bases, and 12 bases stayed unmatched.

J is TRBJ2-1 and V is TRBV25-1; 9 nucleotides align to TRBD2. V lost 2 bases and J lost 7; bases outside the gene matches: 6. The CDR3 is 15 amino acids. Germline V gives CDR1 MGHDK, CDR2 SYGVNS. CDR3 sequence (DNA): TGTGCCAGCAGTGAAAAAATAGCGGGAGTAAATGAGCAGTTCTTC. Protein: CASSEKIAGVNEQFF.

This clonotype was recorded a few times. The chain links TRBV12-3 or TRBV12-4 to TRBJ2-7, with D perhaps matching TRBD1 (5 bases). The CDR3 length is 14 residues. The germline V and J ends were trimmed by 3 bases and 0 bases, with 9 bases remaining between them. In DNA, the CDR3 is TGTGCCAGCAGTTTCCGGACAAACTCCTACGAGCAGTACTTC. It is translated as CASSFRTNSYEQYF.

This clonotype has only a few counts. The chain combines TRBV12-3 or TRBV12-4 with TRBJ1-6; TRBD1 is a possible D gene (6 bases). The CDR3 has 13 amino acids. V dropped 5 bases and J dropped 9 bases, with 11 bases sitting between them. CDR3 residues: CASSPTTGSPLHF. In nucleotides, the CDR3 is TGTGCCAGCAGTCCAACGACAGGTTCACCCCTCCACTTT.

This clonotype was recorded a few times. Here the CDR3 DNA reads TGTGCCAGCAGCTTAGCGCCAAACAGCGGGAGAGAGACCCAGTACTTC. Translated: CASSLAPNSGRETQYF. The chain employs TRBV7-2 and TRBJ2-5; 8 nucleotides agree with TRBD2. CDR1 and CDR2 from the germline V gene are SGHTA and FQGNSA. V lost 0 bases to trimming and J lost 4 bases; unmatched junction nucleotides: 7. CDR3 length: 16 amino acids.

Ten or more counts support this clonotype. The V and J genes are TRBV9 and TRBJ1-5; D uncertain. Deletions cut 0 bases from V and 4 bases from J, with 5 bases between. Per germline, CDR1 SGDLS and CDR2 YYNGEE. The CDR3 sequence is 13 residues long. The CDR3 DNA is TGTGCCAGCAGCGTAGACGGAAATCAGCCCCAGCATTTT. It encodes CASSVDGNQPQHF.

This clonotype was counted between two and nine times. The rearrangement links TRBV12-5 to TRBJ2-3; 11 bases are a match to TRBD2. CDR3 size: 15 residues. CDR1 is LGHNT, CDR2 FRNRAP, per germline. The V gene end was trimmed by 6 bases and the J gene end by 3 bases; junction bases not matched to a gene: 5. Here the CDR3 DNA reads TGTGCTAGTGGAACTAGCGGGAGACGAACAGATACGCAGTATTTT. Translation gives CASGTSGRRTDTQYF. The entire variable domain, with the rest obtained from reference TRBV12-5 and TRBJ2-3, is as follows: DARVTQTPRHKVTEMGQEVTMRCQPILGHNTVFWYRQTMMQGLELLAYFRNRAPLDDSGMPKDRFSAEMPDATLATLKIQPSEPRDSAVYFCASGTSGRRTDTQYFGPGTRLTVL.

Notes on this clonotype: One base away lies a much larger clone, so this may be a sequencing read error. Since the CDR3 does not end with the conserved phenylalanine or tryptophan, this likely comes from a read error. The J gene is TRBJ2-7, the V gene TRBV29-1; D is ambiguous. Trimming removed 4 bases from V and 2 bases from J, with 12 bases in between. In germline, CDR1 is SQVTM, CDR2 ANQGSEA. The CDR3 length is 13 residues. This CDR3 is CSVGAVTTYEQYY. For the CDR3, the DNA is TGCAGCGTTGGCGCGGTTACGACCTACGAGCAGTACTAC.

V usage is TRBV2 and J usage is TRBJ2-1; 10 bases are shared with TRBD2. CDR3 length: 17 amino acids. Trimming cost V 6 bases and J 3 bases; bases outside gene matches: 11. Germline V lookup: CDR1 SNHLY, CDR2 FYNNEI. The CDR3 here is CASRDLAGANHYNEQFF. In DNA form, the CDR3 reads TGTGCCAGCAGGGATCTAGCGGGGGCTAACCACTACAATGAGCAGTTCTTC.

The chain combines TRBV5-1 with TRBJ1-1; D is possibly TRBD1 (6 bases). V lost 2 bases and J lost 4, with 21 bases in between. The CDR3 loop spans 17 amino acids. Germline V lookup: CDR1 SGHRS, CDR2 YFSETQ. The CDR3 loop is CASSLRTTGYGTTEAFF. The CDR3 bases are TGCGCCAGCAGCTTACGGACCACAGGGTACGGGACCACTGAAGCTTTCTTT.

This clonotype was seen at least ten times. The chain carries TRBV6-4 and TRBJ2-3; TRBD2 matches 8 bases. The CDR3 is 15 amino acids. Germline assignment: CDR1 MRHNA and CDR2 SNTAGT. The V segment lost 1 base and the J segment 0 bases; nucleotides outside the gene matches: 0. The CDR3 DNA is TGTGCCAGCAGTGACTTAGCGGGAAGCACAGATACGCAGTATTTT. Its translation: CASSDLAGSTDTQYF.

The genes are TRBV10-2 and TRBJ1-6; 8 bases agree with TRBD1. This CDR3 contains 14 residues. J lost 5 bases, V lost 3 bases, and 0 bases had no gene match. Germline V gives CDR1 WSHSY, CDR2 SAAADI. CDR3 in amino acids: CASSDRGHNSPLHF. Written as DNA, the CDR3 is TGCGCCAGCAGTGACAGGGGGCATAATTCACCCCTCCACTTT.

The CDR3 is CATSDLATSGSTYNEQFF. The CDR3 DNA reads as TGTGCCACCAGTGATTTGGCTACTAGCGGGAGTACCTACAATGAGCAGTTCTTC. V is TRBV24-1 and J is TRBJ2-1; 11 positions match TRBD2. The CDR3 has 18 amino acids. Germline trimming cut 0 bases from V and 2 bases from J; bases unmatched to any gene: 5. CDR1 is KGHDR and CDR2 is SFDVKD in the germline V gene.

This clonotype was found a few times. V usage is TRBV20-1 and J usage is TRBJ2-1; D is tentatively TRBD1 or TRBD2 (5 bases each). The better agreement between TRBJ2-7 and the DNA end casts doubt on the J call. Germline-derived CDR1 and CDR2 are DFQATT and SNEGSKA (reference sequence). The CDR3 length is 16 residues. As DNA, the CDR3 is TGCAGTGCTAGAGACCTCCGGGACGGATCCTACAATGAGCAGTACTTC. This gives the protein CSARDLRDGSYNEQYF.

In this sample, this clonotype turned up once. The chain joins TRBV20-1 to TRBJ1-1; D gene ambiguous. The germline V gene has CDR1 DFQATT and CDR2 SNEGSKA (reference sequence). The CDR3 contains 14 residues. Trimming shortened V by 0 bases and J by 1 base, and 9 bases separated the two germline ends. The CDR3 sequence: CSARDLKGNTEAFF. CDR3 nucleotides: TGCAGTGCTAGAGATCTCAAGGGGAACACTGAAGCTTTCTTT.

This clonotype was seen a few times. The V gene is TRBV5-1, the J gene TRBJ1-5; D is perhaps TRBD1 (5 bases). Per the germline V gene, CDR1 is SGHRS and CDR2 is YFSETQ. V was clipped by 4 bases and J by 7 bases, with 18 bases between them. This CDR3 is 15 amino acids long. The CDR3 here is CASSEGFHNGQPQHF. As DNA, the CDR3 is TGCGCCAGCAGCGAGGGGTTCCACAATGGGCAGCCCCAGCATTTT.

This rearrangement joins TRBV29-1 to TRBJ2-1; D is uncertain. The CDR3 has 10 residues. Between the trimmed V and J ends, which lost 4 bases and 10 bases, there was a span of 8 bases. Germline V CDR1 and CDR2: SQVTM, ANQGSEA. CDR3: CSVGSWEQFF. CDR3 DNA sequence: TGCAGCGTTGGTTCTTGGGAGCAGTTCTTC.

This clonotype showed up just a few times. This chain connects TRBV9 to TRBJ2-3, with D possibly being TRBD1 (6 bases). The V gene lost 4 bases and the J gene lost 0 bases, with 12 bases spanning the gap. Germline V gives CDR1 SGDLS, CDR2 YYNGEE. The CDR3 consists of 15 residues. Written as DNA, the CDR3 is TGTGCCAGCAGCCCAGGGGCCCTTAGCACAGATACGCAGTATTTT. This sequence encodes CASSPGALSTDTQYF.

This clonotype has more than one count but fewer than ten. V is TRBV6-2 or TRBV6-3 and J is TRBJ2-1; 7 nucleotides line up with TRBD2. With V trimmed by 6 bases and J by 4 bases, 6 bases remained unmatched. Per germline, CDR1 MNHEY and CDR2 SVGEGT. The CDR3 runs 14 residues. CDR3 amino acids: CASSQRTRYNEQFF. The CDR3, as DNA: TGTGCCAGCAGCCAGAGGACTAGATACAATGAGCAGTTCTTC.

The chain recombines TRBV6-5 with TRBJ1-1; 8 nucleotides agree with TRBD1. Germline CDR1 and CDR2: MNHEY and SVGAGI. V trimming: 10 bases; J trimming: 5 bases; junction bases outside the gene matches: 12. The CDR3 is 14 amino acids. CDR3 bases: TGTGCCACCCTCGGGAACAGGGGGGGGACTGAAGCTTTCTTT. Its translation is CATLGNRGGTEAFF.

This clonotype was counted at least ten times. The chain recombines TRBV29-1 with TRBJ2-3, with D perhaps TRBD2 (6 bases). V was clipped by 4 bases and J by 1 base, with 12 bases between them. Germline V CDR1 and CDR2: SQVTM, ANQGSEA. The CDR3 consists of 14 residues. CDR3 residues: CSVVGRGGTDTQYF. In DNA form, the CDR3 reads TGCAGCGTTGTCGGGAGAGGGGGCACAGATACGCAGTATTTT.

Worth noting for this clonotype: The junction differs from germline at one of its ends, possibly a read error. CDR3 region: CASSFRLAKGLQGTQYF. The CDR3 nucleotides read TGCGCCAGCAGCTTCAGACTAGCTAAGGGACTCCAAGGGACCCAGTACTTC. The gene calls are TRBV5-1 and TRBJ2-5; 7 nucleotides line up with TRBD2. CDR1 is SGHRS and CDR2 is YFSETQ in the germline V gene. The CDR3 sequence is 17 residues long.

This chain links TRBV20-1 with TRBJ2-1; the match to TRBD2 covers 12 bases. The CDR3 contains 18 residues. Germline values: CDR1 DFQATT, CDR2 SNEGSKA (reference sequence). V was pared by 3 bases and J by 0 bases, with 9 bases of the junction left unmatched. The CDR3 DNA reads as TGCAGTGCTAGGGGGCGCCTAGCGGGAGGGGACTCCTACAATGAGCAGTTCTTC. This codes for CSARGRLAGGDSYNEQFF.

Comments on this clonotype: At one end the junction does not follow the germline gene, possibly because of a read error. The rearrangement links TRBV3-1 to TRBJ2-4, with 8 positions matching TRBD2. Germline V gene lookup returns CDR1 LGHDT and CDR2 YNNKEL (reference sequence). This CDR3 is 13 amino acids long. The CDR3 nucleotides read TGTGCCAGCAGCCAAGATCGCGGGGGGATTCAGGACTTC. The encoded protein is CASSQDRGGIQDF.

The gene calls are TRBV28 and TRBJ2-3, with 8 bases aligning to TRBD2. The CDR3 runs to 16 residues. CDR1 and CDR2 from the germline V gene are MDHEN and SYDVKM. Trimming at V came to 6 bases and at J to 1 base, leaving 9 bases not matched to a gene. This CDR3 is CASSLSGSSGTDTQYF. The CDR3 DNA is TGTGCCAGCAGCCTCAGCGGGAGCTCAGGCACAGATACGCAGTATTTT.

The V gene is TRBV20-1, the J gene TRBJ2-1; TRBD2 matches at 8 bases. CDR3 size: 13 residues. V dropped 3 bases and J dropped 6; count of bases not matched to a gene: 4. Per germline, CDR1 DFQATT and CDR2 SNEGSKA (reference sequence). DNA for the CDR3: TGCAGTGCTAGCGGGAGGGCCATCAATGAGCAGTTCTTC. It yields the protein CSASGRAINEQFF.

Ten or more counts support this clonotype. V gene TRBV7-2 combines with J gene TRBJ1-2; TRBD1 aligns across 11 bases. The CDR3 length is 15 residues. The germline V gene encodes CDR1 SGHTA and CDR2 FQGNSA. V lost 2 bases to trimming and J lost 4 bases; unmatched junction nucleotides: 3. CDR3 nucleotide sequence: TGTGCCAGCAGCTTAAGGACAGGGGGCGCCTATGGCTACACCTTC. Its translation: CASSLRTGGAYGYTF. Based on the CDR3 plus reference TRBV7-2 and TRBJ1-2, the full variable domain is GAGVSQSPSNKVTEKGKDVELRCDPISGHTALYWYRQSLGQGLEFLIYFQGNSAPDKSGLPSDRFSAERTGGSVSTLTIQRTQQEDSAVYLCASSLRTGGAYGYTFGSGTRLTVV.